The rows below give T cell receptor beta chains drawn from one sample of a study of shared T cell receptors in the human thymus. TCRdb keeps only in-frame clones here, not all; method: immunoSEQ multiplex PCR. The table records almost 550,000 clones, more than 75% of them present only once. These sequences were also reported in another study, on human thymus T cells.

The specimen was thymocytes. The receptors originated from a boy under two years old with a congenital heart defect. CDR3s include the opening cysteine and the closing phenylalanine or tryptophan. A D gene is named only where the DNA matches it firmly. The listing skips clone size in some rows; elsewhere it reads once, few, many or a size class.

TRBJ2-2	few	TRBV10-2	TRBD2	CASRDWTSGRGADTGELFF	TGCGCCAGCAGGGACTGGACTAGCGGGAGAGGCGCGGACACCGGGGAGCTGTTTTTT
TRBJ2-3	.	TRBV27	.	CASSFKRKSTDTQYF	TGTGCCAGCAGTTTTAAGCGGAAAAGCACAGATACGCAGTATTTT
TRBJ1-2	.	TRBV4-1	TRBD1	CASSQDHTGEAYGYTF	TGCGCCAGCAGCCAAGATCACACAGGGGAGGCCTATGGCTACACCTTC
TRBJ1-1	once	TRBV11-2	TRBD1	CASSPVPGQGHHTEAFF	TGTGCCAGCAGCCCCGTCCCGGGACAGGGACACCACACTGAAGCTTTCTTT
TRBJ2-7	.	TRBV5-1	TRBD1	CASSLAPGQGSYEQYF	TGCGCCAGCAGCTTGGCTCCGGGACAGGGATCCTACGAGCAGTACTTC
TRBJ2-3	.	TRBV5-6	TRBD2	CASSSTGEAGGSTDTQYF	TGTGCCAGCAGCTCCACGGGTGAGGCGGGGGGGAGCACAGATACGCAGTATTTT
TRBJ2-1	.	TRBV4-2	TRBD2	CASSQDFLAGHNEQFF	TGTGCCAGCAGCCAAGATTTTCTAGCGGGCCACAATGAGCAGTTCTTC
TRBJ2-2	once	TRBV7-9	.	CASPRRGKDRRELFF	TGTGCCAGCCCCCGACGCGGGAAGGATCGGAGGGAGCTGTTTTTT
TRBJ1-3	.	TRBV10-3	TRBD1	CAISEPGQGQNTIYF	TGTGCCATCAGTGAGCCCGGACAGGGGCAAAACACCATATATTTT
TRBJ2-1	.	TRBV7-9	.	CASSGGNEQFF	TGTGCCAGCAGCGGGGGGAATGAGCAGTTCTTC
TRBJ2-7	.	TRBV9	TRBD2	CASSALPGLAGGHTYEQYF	TGTGCCAGCAGCGCCCTCCCGGGACTAGCGGGAGGGCACACCTACGAGCAGTACTTC
TRBJ1-3	.	TRBV6-5	TRBD1	CASSYSFRGRNTIYF	TGTGCCAGCAGTTACTCGTTCAGGGGGAGAAACACCATATATTTT
TRBJ2-1	.	TRBV2	.	CASSRTNRQFF	TGTGCCAGCAGCAGGACTAATAGGCAGTTCTTC
TRBJ1-2	few	TRBV30	TRBD1	CAWSRTPGQVFVYTF	TGTGCCTGGAGTCGTACTCCGGGACAGGTATTCGTCTACACCTTC
TRBJ2-7	.	TRBV7-9	.	CASSFRTPYEQYF	TGTGCCAGCAGTTTTCGGACACCCTACGAGCAGTACTTC
TRBJ2-3	.	TRBV5-5	.	CASKDYASGDTQYF	TGTGCCAGCAAGGACTACGCTTCAGGGGATACGCAGTATTTT
TRBJ1-5	.	TRBV7-3	.	CASSSLQVVRPQHF	TGTGCCAGCAGCTCCCTACAGGTCGTCCGGCCCCAGCATTTT
TRBJ2-7	.	TRBV7-2	.	CASSLKPYEQYF	TGTGCCAGCAGCTTAAAGCCTTACGAGCAGTACTTC
TRBJ1-5	.	TRBV28	.	CASSFGGLQPQHF	TGTGCCAGCAGTTTTGGCGGACTTCAGCCCCAGCATTTT
TRBJ1-4	.	TRBV5-4	.	CASRAGFSTNEKLFF	TGTGCCAGCAGGGCAGGGTTCTCAACTAATGAAAAACTGTTTTTT
TRBJ1-3	.	TRBV5-4	TRBD1	CASSLVPRGQGGGNTIYF	TGTGCCAGCAGCTTGGTGCCGAGGGGGCAGGGAGGAGGAAACACCATATATTTT
TRBJ2-3	.	TRBV14	.	CASSPSSFPAPDTQYF	TGTGCCAGCAGCCCCTCTAGCTTCCCAGCGCCAGATACGCAGTATTTT
TRBJ2-5	.	TRBV4-3	.	CANSQGAGGKETQYF	TGCGCCAACAGCCAAGGGGCCGGCGGGAAAGAGACCCAGTACTTC
TRBJ2-1	.	TRBV4-3	.	CASSQGEGQNNEQFF	TGCGCCAGCAGCCAAGGAGAAGGACAAAACAATGAGCAGTTCTTC
TRBJ2-3	.	TRBV15	.	CATSLVGGADTQYF	TGTGCCACCAGCTTGGTGGGGGGAGCGGATACGCAGTATTTT
TRBJ2-7	.	TRBV4-2	.	CASSQAIGSPYEQYF	TGTGCCAGCAGCCAAGCGATCGGGAGCCCCTACGAGCAGTACTTC
TRBJ2-1	.	TRBV28	TRBD2	CASSPTGLAGWEQFF	TGTGCCAGCAGTCCGACGGGACTAGCGGGCTGGGAGCAGTTCTTC
TRBJ2-7	.	TRBV5-6	.	CASSLAGFYEQYF	TGTGCCAGCAGCTTGGCAGGATTCTACGAGCAGTACTTC
TRBJ1-3	few	TRBV7-6	.	CASGGTGNTIYF	TGTGCCAGCGGGGGCACTGGAAACACCATATATTTT
TRBJ2-7	.	TRBV4-1	TRBD1	CASSQEDREMPYEQYF	TGCGCCAGCAGCCAAGAGGACAGGGAAATGCCCTACGAGCAGTACTTC
TRBJ2-1	.	TRBV29-1	.	CSVGPDRVTGVNEQFF	TGCAGCGTTGGTCCCGACAGGGTTACGGGGGTTAATGAGCAGTTCTTC
TRBJ2-2	few	TRBV19	.	CASTAGTGELFF	TGTGCCAGTACAGCGGGCACCGGGGAGCTGTTTTTT
TRBJ1-2	few	TRBV5-1	TRBD1	CASSLAWTGTGGYGYTF	TGCGCCAGCAGCTTGGCCTGGACAGGGACTGGGGGCTATGGCTACACCTTC
TRBJ1-2	.	TRBV13	.	CATYGYTF	TGTGCCACATATGGCTACACCTTC
TRBJ2-7	.	TRBV5-6	.	CASSPLGGDKAYEQYF	TGTGCCAGCAGCCCACTAGGTGGGGACAAAGCCTACGAGCAGTACTTC
TRBJ2-1	.	TRBV4-2	TRBD2	CASSQDRGLAANEQFF	TGTGCCAGCAGCCAAGATCGCGGACTAGCGGCGAATGAGCAGTTCTTC
TRBJ1-2	once	TRBV14	TRBD1	CASSQGQGYGYTF	TGTGCCAGCAGCCAGGGACAGGGCTATGGCTACACCTTC
TRBJ2-5	.	TRBV7-9	.	CASSPAYEGTQYF	TGTGCCAGCAGCCCGGCTTACGAGGGGACCCAGTACTTC
TRBJ1-1	few	TRBV29-1	.	CSVGQTEAFF	TGCAGCGTTGGGCAGACTGAAGCTTTCTTT
TRBJ1-4	.	TRBV30	.	CAWSVMPGGSEKLFF	TGTGCCTGGAGTGTAATGCCGGGGGGGAGTGAAAAACTGTTTTTT
TRBJ2-7	.	TRBV4-3	.	CASSQVIVGVHEQYF	TGCGCCAGCAGCCAAGTAATTGTGGGAGTCCACGAGCAGTACTTC
TRBJ1-3	.	TRBV5-1	.	CASSPSSGTTGNTIYF	TGCGCCAGCAGCCCTTCCTCCGGGACAACTGGAAACACCATATATTTT
TRBJ1-3	.	TRBV2	.	CASSGLGGEENTIYF	TGTGCCAGCAGTGGATTAGGAGGGGAGGAAAACACCATATATTTT
TRBJ2-1	.	TRBV11-2	TRBD2	CASSLGRGRGPNEQFF	TGTGCCAGCAGCTTAGGGCGCGGGAGGGGCCCCAATGAGCAGTTCTTC
TRBJ2-7	.	TRBV2	.	CASTQWGTLDYEQYF	TGTGCCAGCACCCAGTGGGGGACTCTGGACTACGAGCAGTACTTC
TRBJ1-2	.	TRBV4-1	.	CASSPPGDYGYTF	TGCGCCAGCAGCCCCCCCGGGGACTATGGCTACACCTTC